This TCR beta chain was recovered during a study of blood T cell repertoires in COVID-19. This clone appeared a few times. Sequencing used immunoSEQ multiplex PCR; TCRdb keeps in-frame clones, though not all of them. This table holds fewer than 250,000 clones, roughly 94% found once. In germline, CDR1 is SGHTA, CDR2 FQGTGA. Trimming cost V 5 bases and J 2 bases; bases outside gene matches: 6. The CDR3 spans 15 residues. Sequencing was carried out using peripheral blood. The V and J genes are TRBV7-3 and TRBJ2-1; 7 nucleotides align to TRBD2. The clonotype originates from a man aged 30 to 45 with acute or convalescent COVID-19. The CDR3 DNA sequence: TGTGCCAGCAGCCCCGGGACTACCCCCTACAATGAGCAGTTCTTC. Translated, it gives CASSPGTTPYNEQFF.